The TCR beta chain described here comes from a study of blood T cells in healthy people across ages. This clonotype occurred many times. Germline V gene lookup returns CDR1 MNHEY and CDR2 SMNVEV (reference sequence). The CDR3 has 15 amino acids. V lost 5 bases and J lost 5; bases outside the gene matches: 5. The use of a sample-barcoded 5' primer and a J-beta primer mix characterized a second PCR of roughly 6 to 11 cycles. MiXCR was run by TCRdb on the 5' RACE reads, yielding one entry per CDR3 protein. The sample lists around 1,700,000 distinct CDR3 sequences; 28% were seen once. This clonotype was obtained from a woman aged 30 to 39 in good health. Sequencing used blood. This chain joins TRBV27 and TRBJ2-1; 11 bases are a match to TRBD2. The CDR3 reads CASSPTSGNHNEQFF. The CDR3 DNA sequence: TGTGCCAGCAGTCCGACTAGCGGGAATCACAATGAGCAGTTCTTC.